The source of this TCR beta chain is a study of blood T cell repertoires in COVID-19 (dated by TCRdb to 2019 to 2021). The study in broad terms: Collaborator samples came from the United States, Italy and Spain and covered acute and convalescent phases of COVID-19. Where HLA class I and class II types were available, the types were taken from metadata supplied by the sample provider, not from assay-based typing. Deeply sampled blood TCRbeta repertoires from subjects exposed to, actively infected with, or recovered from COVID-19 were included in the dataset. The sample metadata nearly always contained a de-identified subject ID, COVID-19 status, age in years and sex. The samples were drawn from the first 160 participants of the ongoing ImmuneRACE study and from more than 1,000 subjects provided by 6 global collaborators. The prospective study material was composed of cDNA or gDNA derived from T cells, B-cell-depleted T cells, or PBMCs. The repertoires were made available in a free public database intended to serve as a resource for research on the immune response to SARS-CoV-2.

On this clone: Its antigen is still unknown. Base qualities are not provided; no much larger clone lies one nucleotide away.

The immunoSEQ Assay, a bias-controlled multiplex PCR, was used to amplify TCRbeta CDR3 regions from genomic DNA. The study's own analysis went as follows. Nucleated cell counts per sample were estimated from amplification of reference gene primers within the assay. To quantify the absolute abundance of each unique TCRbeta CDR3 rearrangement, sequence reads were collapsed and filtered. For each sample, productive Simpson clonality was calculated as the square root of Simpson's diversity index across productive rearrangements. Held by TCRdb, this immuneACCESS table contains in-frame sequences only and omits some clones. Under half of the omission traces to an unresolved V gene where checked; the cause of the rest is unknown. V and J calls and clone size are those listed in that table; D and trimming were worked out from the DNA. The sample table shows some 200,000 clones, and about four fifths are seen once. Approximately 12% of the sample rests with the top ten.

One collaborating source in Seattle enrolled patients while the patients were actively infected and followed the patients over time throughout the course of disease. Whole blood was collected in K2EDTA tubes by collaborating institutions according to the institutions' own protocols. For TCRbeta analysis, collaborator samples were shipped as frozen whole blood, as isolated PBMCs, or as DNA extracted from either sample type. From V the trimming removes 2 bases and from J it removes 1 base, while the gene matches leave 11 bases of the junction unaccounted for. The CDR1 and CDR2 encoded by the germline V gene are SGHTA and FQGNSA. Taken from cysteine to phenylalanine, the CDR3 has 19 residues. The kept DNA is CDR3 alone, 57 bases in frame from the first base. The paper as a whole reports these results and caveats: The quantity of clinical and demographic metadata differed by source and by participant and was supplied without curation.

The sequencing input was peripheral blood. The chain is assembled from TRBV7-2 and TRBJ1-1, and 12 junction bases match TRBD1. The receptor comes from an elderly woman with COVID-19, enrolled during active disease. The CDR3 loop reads CASSLTFRDRGLTNTEAFF. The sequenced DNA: TGTGCCAGCAGCTTAACCTTCCGGGACAGGGGGCTTACGAACACTGAAGCTTTCTTT.